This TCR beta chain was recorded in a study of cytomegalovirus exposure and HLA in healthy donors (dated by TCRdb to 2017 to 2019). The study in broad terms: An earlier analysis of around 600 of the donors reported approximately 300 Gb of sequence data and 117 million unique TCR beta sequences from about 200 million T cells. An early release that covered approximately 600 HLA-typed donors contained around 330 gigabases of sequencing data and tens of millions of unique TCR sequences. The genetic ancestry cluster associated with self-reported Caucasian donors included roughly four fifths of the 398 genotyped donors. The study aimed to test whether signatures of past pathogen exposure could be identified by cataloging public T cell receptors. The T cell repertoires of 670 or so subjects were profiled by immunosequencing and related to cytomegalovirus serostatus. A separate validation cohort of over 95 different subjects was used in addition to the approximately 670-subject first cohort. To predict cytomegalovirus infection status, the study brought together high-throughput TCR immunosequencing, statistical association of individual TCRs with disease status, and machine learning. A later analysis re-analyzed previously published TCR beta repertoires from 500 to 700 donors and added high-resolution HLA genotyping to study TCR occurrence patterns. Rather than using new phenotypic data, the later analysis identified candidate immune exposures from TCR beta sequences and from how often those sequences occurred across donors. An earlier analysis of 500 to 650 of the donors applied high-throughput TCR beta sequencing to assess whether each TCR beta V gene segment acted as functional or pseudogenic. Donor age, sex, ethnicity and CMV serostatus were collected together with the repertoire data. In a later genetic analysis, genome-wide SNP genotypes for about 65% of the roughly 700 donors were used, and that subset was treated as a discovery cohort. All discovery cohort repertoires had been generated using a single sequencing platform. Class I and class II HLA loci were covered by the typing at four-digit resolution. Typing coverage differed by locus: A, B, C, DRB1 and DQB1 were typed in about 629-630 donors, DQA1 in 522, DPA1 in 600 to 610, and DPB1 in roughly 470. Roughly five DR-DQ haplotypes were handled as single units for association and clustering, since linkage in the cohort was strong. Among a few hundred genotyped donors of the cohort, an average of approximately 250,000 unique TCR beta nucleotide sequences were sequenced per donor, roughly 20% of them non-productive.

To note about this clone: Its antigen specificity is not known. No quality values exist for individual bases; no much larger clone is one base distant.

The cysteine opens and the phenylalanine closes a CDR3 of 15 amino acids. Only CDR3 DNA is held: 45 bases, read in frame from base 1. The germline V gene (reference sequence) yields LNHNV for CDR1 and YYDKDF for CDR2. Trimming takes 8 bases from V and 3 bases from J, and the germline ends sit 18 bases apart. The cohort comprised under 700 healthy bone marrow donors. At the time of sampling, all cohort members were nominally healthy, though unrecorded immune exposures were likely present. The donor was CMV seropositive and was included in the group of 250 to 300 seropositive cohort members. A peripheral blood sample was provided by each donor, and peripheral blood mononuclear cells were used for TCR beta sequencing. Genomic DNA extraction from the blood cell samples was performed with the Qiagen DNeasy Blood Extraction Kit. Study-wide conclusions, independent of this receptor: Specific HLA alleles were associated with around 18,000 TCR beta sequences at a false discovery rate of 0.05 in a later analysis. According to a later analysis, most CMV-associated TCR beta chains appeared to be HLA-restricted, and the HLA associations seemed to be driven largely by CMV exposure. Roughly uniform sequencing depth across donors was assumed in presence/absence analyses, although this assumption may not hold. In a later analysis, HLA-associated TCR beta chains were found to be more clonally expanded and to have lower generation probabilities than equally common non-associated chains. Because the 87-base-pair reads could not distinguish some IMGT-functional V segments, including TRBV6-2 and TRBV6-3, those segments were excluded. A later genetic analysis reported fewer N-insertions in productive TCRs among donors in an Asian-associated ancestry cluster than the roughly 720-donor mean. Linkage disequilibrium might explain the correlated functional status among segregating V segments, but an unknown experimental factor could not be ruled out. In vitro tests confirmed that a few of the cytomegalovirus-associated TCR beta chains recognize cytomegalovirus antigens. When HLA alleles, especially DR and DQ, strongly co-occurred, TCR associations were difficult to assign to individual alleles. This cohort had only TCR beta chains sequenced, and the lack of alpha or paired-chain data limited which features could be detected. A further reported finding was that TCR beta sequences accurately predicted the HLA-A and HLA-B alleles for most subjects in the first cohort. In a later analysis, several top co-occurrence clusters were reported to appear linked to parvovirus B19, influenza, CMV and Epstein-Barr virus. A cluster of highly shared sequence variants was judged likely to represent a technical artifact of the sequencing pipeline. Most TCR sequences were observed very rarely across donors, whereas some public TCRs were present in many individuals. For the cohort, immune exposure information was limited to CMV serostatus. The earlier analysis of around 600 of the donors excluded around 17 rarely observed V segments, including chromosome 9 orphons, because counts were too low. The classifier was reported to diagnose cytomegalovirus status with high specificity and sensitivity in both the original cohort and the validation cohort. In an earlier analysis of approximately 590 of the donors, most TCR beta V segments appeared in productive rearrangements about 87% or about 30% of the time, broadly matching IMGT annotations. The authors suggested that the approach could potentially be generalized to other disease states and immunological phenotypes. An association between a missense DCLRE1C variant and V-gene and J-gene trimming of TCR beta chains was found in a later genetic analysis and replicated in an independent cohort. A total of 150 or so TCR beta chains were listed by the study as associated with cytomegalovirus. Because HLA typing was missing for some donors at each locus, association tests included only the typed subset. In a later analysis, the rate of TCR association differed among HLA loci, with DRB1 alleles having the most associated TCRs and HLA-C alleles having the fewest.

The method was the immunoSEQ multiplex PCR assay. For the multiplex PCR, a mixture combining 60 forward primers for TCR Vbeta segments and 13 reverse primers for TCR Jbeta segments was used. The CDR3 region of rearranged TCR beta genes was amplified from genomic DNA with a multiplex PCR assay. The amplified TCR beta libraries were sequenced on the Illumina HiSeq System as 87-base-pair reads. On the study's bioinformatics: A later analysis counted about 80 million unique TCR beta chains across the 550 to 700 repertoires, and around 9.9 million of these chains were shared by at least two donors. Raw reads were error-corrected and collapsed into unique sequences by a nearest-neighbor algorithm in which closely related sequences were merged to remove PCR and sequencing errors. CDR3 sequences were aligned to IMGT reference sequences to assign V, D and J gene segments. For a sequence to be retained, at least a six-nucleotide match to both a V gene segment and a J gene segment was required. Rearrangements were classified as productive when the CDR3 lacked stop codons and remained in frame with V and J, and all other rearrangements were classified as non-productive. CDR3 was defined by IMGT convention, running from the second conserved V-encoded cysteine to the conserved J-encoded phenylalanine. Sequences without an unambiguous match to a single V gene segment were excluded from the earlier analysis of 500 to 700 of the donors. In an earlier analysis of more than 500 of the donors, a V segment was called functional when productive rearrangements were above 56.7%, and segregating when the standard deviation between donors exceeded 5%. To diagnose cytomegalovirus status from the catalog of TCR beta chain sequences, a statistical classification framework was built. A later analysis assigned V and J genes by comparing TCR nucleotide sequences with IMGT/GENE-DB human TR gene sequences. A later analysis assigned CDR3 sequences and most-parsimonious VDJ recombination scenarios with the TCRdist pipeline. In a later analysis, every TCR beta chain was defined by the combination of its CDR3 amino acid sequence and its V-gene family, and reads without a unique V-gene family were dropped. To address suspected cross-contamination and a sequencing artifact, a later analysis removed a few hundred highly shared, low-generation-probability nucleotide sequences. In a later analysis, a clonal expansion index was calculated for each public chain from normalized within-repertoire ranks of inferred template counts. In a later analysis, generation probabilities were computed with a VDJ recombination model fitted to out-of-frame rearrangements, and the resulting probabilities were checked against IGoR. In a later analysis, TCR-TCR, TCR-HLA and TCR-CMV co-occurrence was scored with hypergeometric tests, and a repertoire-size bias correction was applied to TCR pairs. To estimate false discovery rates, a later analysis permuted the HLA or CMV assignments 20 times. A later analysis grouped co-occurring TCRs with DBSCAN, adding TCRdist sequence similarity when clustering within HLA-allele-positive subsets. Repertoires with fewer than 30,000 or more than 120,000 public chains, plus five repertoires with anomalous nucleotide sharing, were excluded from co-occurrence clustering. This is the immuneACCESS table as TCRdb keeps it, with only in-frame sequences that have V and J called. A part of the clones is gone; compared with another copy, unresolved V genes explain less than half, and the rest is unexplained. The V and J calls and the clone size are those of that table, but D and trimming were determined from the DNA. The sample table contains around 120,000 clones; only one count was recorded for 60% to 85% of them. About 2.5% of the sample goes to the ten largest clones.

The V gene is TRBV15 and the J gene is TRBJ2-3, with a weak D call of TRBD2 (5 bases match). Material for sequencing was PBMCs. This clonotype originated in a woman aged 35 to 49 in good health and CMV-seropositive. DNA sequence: TGTGCCACCTCTTCCGGGATCGAATCGACAGATACGCAGTATTTT. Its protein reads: CATSSGIESTDTQYF.